Described below is a single T cell receptor (beta chain) sequence and its context. The source of the sample is a study of shared clonotypes between healthy human individuals. Produced via immunoSEQ multiplex PCR; TCRdb's table is partial and in-frame only. Of about 1.5 million clones detected, 98% appear once; the ten largest clones hold about 0.45%. J lost 7 bases, V lost 7 bases, and 9 bases had no gene match. Germline assignment: CDR1 LNHDA and CDR2 SQIVND (reference sequence). There are 13 residues in the CDR3. The clonotype originates from a man aged 25 to 40 in good health. Sequencing was performed on naive CD4+ T cells sorted from blood. This sample's subset: CD45RA+ positively selected. The rearrangement links TRBV19 to TRBJ1-1; TRBD1 aligns across 7 bases. CDR3 DNA sequence: TGTGCCAGTAAGGAGGGGGCCTATTATGAAGCTTTCTTT. This gives the protein CASKEGAYYEAFF.